This TCR beta chain appears in the sequencing data of a study of blood T cell repertoires in COVID-19 (dated by TCRdb to the early 2020s). General notes on the study: Collaborator samples came from the United States, Italy and Spain and covered acute and convalescent phases of COVID-19. The prospective study material was composed of cDNA or gDNA derived from T cells, B-cell-depleted T cells, or PBMCs. Where available, HLA class I and class II types were obtained from metadata supplied by the sample provider rather than from assay-based typing. The samples were drawn from two sources: the first 160 participants of the ongoing ImmuneRACE study, and fewer than 1,500 subjects contributed by 6 global collaborators. Deeply sampled blood TCRbeta repertoires from subjects exposed to, actively infected with, or recovered from COVID-19 were included in the dataset. Sample metadata almost always included a de-identified subject ID, COVID-19 status, age in years and sex. The repertoires were released in a freely available public database intended as a resource for research on the immune response to SARS-CoV-2.

For this clone: This receptor's antigen is unknown. Per-base quality was not reported, and no clone a single base away is much larger than it.

TCRbeta CDR3 regions were amplified from genomic DNA using the immunoSEQ Assay, a bias-controlled multiplex PCR. In the paper's pipeline: The number of nucleated cells in each sample was estimated by amplification of reference gene primers within the assay. Sequence reads were collapsed and filtered to measure the absolute abundance of every unique TCRbeta CDR3 rearrangement. Productive Simpson clonality was computed per sample as the square root of Simpson's diversity index over productive rearrangements. TCRdb obtained this table from immuneACCESS and retained in-frame rearrangements with V and J assigned. These tables miss some clones; where compared with another copy, unresolved V genes account for less than half of the shortfall, and the remainder is unexplained. The V and J calls and clone size were taken over from that table, and D and trimming were inferred from the DNA. The sample data list 150,000 to 200,000 clones, and 82% of these were observed just once. Of the sample, approximately 7.8% falls within the top ten clones.

The study at large found these results: The amount of clinical and demographic metadata varied by source and participant and was provided uncurated.

One collaborating source in Seattle enrolled patients during active infection and followed them longitudinally through the course of disease. Collaborating institutions collected whole blood in K2EDTA tubes following their own protocols. Collaborator samples were shipped for TCRbeta analysis as frozen whole blood, isolated PBMCs, or DNA extracted from either sample type. Reading the germline V gene gives CDR1 KGHSH and CDR2 LQKENI. The CDR3 runs 14 amino acids, cysteine and phenylalanine included. This entry keeps only the CDR3 DNA: 42 bases, framed from base 1. Relative to germline, V is 5 bases shorter and J is 5 bases shorter, with 13 bases between their ends.

The chain joins TRBV18 to TRBJ1-5, and possibly TRBD1, on 6 matching bases. The sequenced material came from peripheral blood. The sequence came from a woman aged 55 to 70 with COVID-19, enrolled during active disease. The CDR3 region reads CASSTPGGHQPQHF. The nucleotide sequence reads TGTGCCAGCTCAACCCCGGGGGGGCATCAGCCCCAGCATTTT.